These 8 T cell receptor beta chains were sequenced from one sample in a study of blood T cell repertoires in COVID-19. Repertoires were generated with immunoSEQ multiplex PCR, while TCRdb's copy carries only in-frame clones and drops some. The data show around 120,000 clones, about nine tenths seen once. Source material: peripheral blood. The receptors were gathered from a human donor with active COVID-19. The donor label of this sample is uncertain.

CDR3 residues: CASSQEERFWETQYF. As DNA, the CDR3 is TGTGCCAGCAGCCAAGAAGAACGGTTTTGGGAGACCCAGTACTTC. The V call is TRBV4-2, the J call TRBJ2-5; D is uncertain. CDR3 length: 15 residues. Looked up from germline, CDR1 is LGHNA and CDR2 is YNFKEQ. Trimming shortened V by 0 bases and J by 5 bases, and 13 bases separated the two germline ends.

This clone has a single count. The chain is built from TRBV7-9 and TRBJ1-1, with D perhaps matching TRBD1 (6 bases). V was shortened by 4 bases and J by 1 base, with 13 bases between the two germline ends. CDR1 is SEHNR, CDR2 FQNEAQ, per germline (reference sequence). This CDR3 comprises 15 residues. CDR3 DNA sequence: TGTGCCAGCAGCTCCCCGATGGGACAGAACACTGAAGCTTTCTTT. Protein product: CASSSPMGQNTEAFF. The complete variable domain, with remaining parts taken from reference TRBV7-9 and TRBJ1-1, reads DTGVSQNPRHKITKRGQNVTFRCDPISEHNRLYWYRQTLGQGPEFLTYFQNEAQLEKSRLLSDRFSAERPKGSFSTLEIQRTEQGDSAMYLCASSSPMGQNTEAFFGQGTRLTVV.

The V call is TRBV5-1, the J call TRBJ1-3; 7 bases are a match to TRBD1. Germline trimming cut 3 bases from V and 5 bases from J; bases unmatched to any gene: 5. The germline gives CDR1 SGHRS, CDR2 YFSETQ. The CDR3 is 14 residues long. The CDR3 DNA reads TGCGCCAGCAGCTCGACAGGGTCGAGAAACACCATATATTTT. Amino acids: CASSSTGSRNTIYF.

The chain recombines TRBV18 with TRBJ2-5; D perhaps matches TRBD1 (6 bases). The V end was cut by 3 bases, the J end by 4 bases, with 15 bases between. Germline CDR1 reads KGHSH; CDR2 reads LQKENI. The CDR3 runs 15 residues. CDR3 protein: CASSPPRTVGETQYF. The CDR3 region has the DNA TGTGCCAGCTCACCGCCTCGGACAGTGGGAGAGACCCAGTACTTC.

This rearrangement joins TRBV9 to TRBJ1-1, with 7 nucleotides matching TRBD1. V trimming: 0 bases; J trimming: 6 bases; junction bases outside the gene matches: 5. From germline, CDR1 is SGDLS and CDR2 YYNGEE. The CDR3 is made up of 14 amino acids. CDR3 in DNA: TGTGCCAGCAGCGTAGCCTCACAGGGGTCTGAAGCTTTCTTT. Its protein is CASSVASQGSEAFF.

The chain has TRBV27 and TRBJ2-1; D is uncertain. The germline V gene has CDR1 MNHEY and CDR2 SMNVEV (reference sequence). The CDR3 spans 15 residues. V was pared by 4 bases and J by 4 bases, with 14 bases between. CDR3 DNA sequence: TGTGCCAGCAGTTCAAGTGCGGTGCGGTACAATGAGCAGTTCTTC. It is translated as CASSSSAVRYNEQFF.

The chain recombines TRBV9 with TRBJ2-5; D call uncertain. V dropped 1 base and J dropped 2 bases, with 6 bases sitting between them. CDR3 length: 13 amino acids. In germline, CDR1 is SGDLS, CDR2 YYNGEE. Written as DNA, the CDR3 is TGTGCCAGCAGCGTAACAGAGCAAGAGACCCAGTACTTC. Translating it yields CASSVTEQETQYF.

The J gene is TRBJ1-1, the V gene TRBV6-1; D ambiguous. The V end lost 3 bases, the J end lost 2 bases, and 7 bases lay between the germline ends. This CDR3 has 13 amino acids. Germline loops: CDR1 MNHNS, CDR2 SASEGT. CDR3 residues: CASSDGFNTEAFF. The CDR3, as DNA: TGTGCCAGCAGTGACGGGTTTAACACTGAAGCTTTCTTT.